One TCR beta chain is described in this entry. The table came from immunoSEQ multiplex PCR; TCRdb's copy has only in-frame clones and leaves some out. The sample carries fewer than 200,000 clones, less than 90% recorded once. Time point: blood 4 weeks post-SBRT, at nephrectomy. The treatment here: 15 Gy SBRT to primary tumor, nephrectomy 4 weeks later. Nephrectomy followed 15 Gy stereotactic body radiation by 4 weeks. This renal cell carcinoma was of the clear cell type. This sample was taken from a study of radiation and T cells in renal cell carcinoma. CDR3 length: 17 residues. CDR1 SGHVS and CDR2 FNYEAQ come from the germline V gene. V shed 0 bases, J shed 3 bases, and the junction held 7 bases outside the gene matches.

Sequenced material: blood, taken from a patient whose treatment included radiotherapy and nephrectomy. The gene calls are TRBV7-6 and TRBJ2-7, with TRBD2 identical over 11 bases. The source of this sequence is a woman aged 50 to 60 with renal cell carcinoma. The CDR3, as DNA: TGTGCCAGCAGCTTAGCCGCGACTAGCGGGGCTCTCTACGAGCAGTACTTC. Amino acids: CASSLAATSGALYEQYF.